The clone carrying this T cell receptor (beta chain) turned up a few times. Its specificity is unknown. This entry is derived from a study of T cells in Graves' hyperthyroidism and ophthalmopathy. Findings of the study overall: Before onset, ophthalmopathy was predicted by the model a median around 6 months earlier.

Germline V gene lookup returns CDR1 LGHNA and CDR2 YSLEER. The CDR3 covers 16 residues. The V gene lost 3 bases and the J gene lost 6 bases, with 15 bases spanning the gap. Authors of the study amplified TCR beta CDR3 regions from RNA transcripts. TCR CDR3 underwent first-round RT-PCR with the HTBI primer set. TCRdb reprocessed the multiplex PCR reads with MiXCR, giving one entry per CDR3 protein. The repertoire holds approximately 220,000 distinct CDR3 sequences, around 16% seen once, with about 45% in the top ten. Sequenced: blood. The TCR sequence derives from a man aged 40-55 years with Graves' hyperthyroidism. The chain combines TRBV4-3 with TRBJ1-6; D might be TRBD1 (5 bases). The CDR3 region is CASSHAQGWGNSPLHF. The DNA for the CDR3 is TGCGCCAGCAGCCATGCTCAGGGTTGGGGTAATTCACCCCTCCACTTT.